The entry below gives a single T cell receptor (beta chain) sequence along with its context. The length of the CDR3 is 15 residues. The V segment lost 3 bases and the J segment 3 bases; nucleotides outside the gene matches: 4. The germline CDR1 and CDR2 sequences are MNHEY and SMNVEV (reference sequence). Some clones are missing from TCRdb's copy, which holds only in-frame ones; the method was immunoSEQ multiplex PCR. The sample consists of approximately 110,000 clones, less than 80% of them appearing once. The record originates from a study of blood T cell repertoires in COVID-19. On the study more broadly: The study drew acute and convalescent COVID-19 samples from the United States, Italy and Spain. T cells, B-cell-depleted T cells, or PBMCs supplied cDNA or gDNA.

The sample taken for sequencing was peripheral blood. This TCR was sampled from a man in his 70s with active or convalescent COVID-19. The chain employs TRBV27 and TRBJ2-7; 11 nucleotides line up with TRBD2. CDR3 nucleotide sequence: TGTGCCAGCAGTTTGTTCGGGACTAGCGGCTACGAGCAGTACTTC. This gives the protein CASSLFGTSGYEQYF.